The TCR beta chain described here comes from a study of cytomegalovirus exposure and HLA in healthy donors. CDR3 length: 14 amino acids. V shed 1 base, J shed 5 bases, and the junction held 4 bases outside the gene matches. Per germline, CDR1 LNHDA and CDR2 SQIVND (reference sequence). Data came from immunoSEQ multiplex PCR; TCRdb stores just in-frame clones and leaves some out. The table records around 98,000 clones, around 90% of them present only once. The genes are TRBV19 and TRBJ1-1; 7 bases map to TRBD1. The source of this sequence is a woman aged 25 to 45 in good health and CMV-seronegative. What was sequenced was PBMCs. The chain's CDR3 is CASSIGQGDTEAFF. CDR3 sequence (DNA): TGTGCCAGTAGTATAGGACAGGGAGATACTGAAGCTTTCTTT.